The clone carrying this T cell receptor beta chain was picked up many times. What it recognizes is unknown. Sample-barcoded 5' priming and a J-beta primer mix drove a second PCR of roughly 6 to 12 cycles. TCRdb reanalysed the 5' RACE reads using MiXCR and keeps one entry per CDR3 protein. The data hold hundreds of thousands of distinct CDR3 sequences, with approximately 30% observed a single time. The record originates from a study of blood T cells in healthy people across ages. The wider study: In model experiments, template switching was able to capture about one barcoded beta molecule for every two T cells that were present.

Study results and limitations: Per million T cells, the diversity of TCR beta decreased roughly linearly as age advanced.

V lost 1 base to trimming and J lost 6 bases; unmatched junction nucleotides: 12. The CDR3 length is 17 residues. The germline CDR1 and CDR2 sequences are LGHNA and YSLEER. The chain couples TRBV4-3 to TRBJ2-5; 9 bases are a match to TRBD1. Sample: blood. This sequence originates from a woman older than 75 in good health. CDR3 in DNA: TGCGCCAGCAGCCAAGGGGCCTTTGGACAGGGGCCGCAGACCCAGTACTTC. This sequence encodes CASSQGAFGQGPQTQYF.